This T cell receptor (beta chain) was identified during a study of T cells in localized non-small cell lung cancer. The study's findings and limits: Longer overall survival accompanied higher blood T cell density.

About this clone: Antigen specificity is unknown.

Germline loops: CDR1 SQVTM, CDR2 ANQGSEA. This CDR3 contains 19 residues. V shed 0 bases, J shed 3 bases, and the junction held 18 bases outside the gene matches. TCRdb keeps only in-frame clones here, not all; method: immunoSEQ multiplex PCR. The sample shows approximately 4,500 clones, approximately 28% of them seen only once. The genes are TRBV29-1 and TRBJ2-7, with TRBD1 matching over 9 bases. The material sequenced was lung tumor tissue, taken before any cancer treatment. The sequence was collected from a male donor older than 55 with stage I lung adenocarcinoma. This chain's CDR3 is CSVEDWDRDSTTANYEQYF. CDR3 bases: TGCAGCGTTGAAGATTGGGACAGGGACTCTACAACCGCCAACTACGAGCAGTACTTC.